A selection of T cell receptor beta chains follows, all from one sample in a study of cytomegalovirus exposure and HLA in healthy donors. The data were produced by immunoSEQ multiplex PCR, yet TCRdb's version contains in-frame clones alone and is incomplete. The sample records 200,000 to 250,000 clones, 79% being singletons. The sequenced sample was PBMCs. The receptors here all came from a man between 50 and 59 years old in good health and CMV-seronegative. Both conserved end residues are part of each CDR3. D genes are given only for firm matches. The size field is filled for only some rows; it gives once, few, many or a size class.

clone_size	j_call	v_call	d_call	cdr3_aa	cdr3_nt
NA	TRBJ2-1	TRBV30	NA	CASRGYNEQFF	TGTGCCTCCCGGGGGTACAATGAGCAGTTCTTC
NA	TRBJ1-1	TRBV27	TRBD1	CASKETGVVGEAFF	TGTGCCAGCAAGGAGACAGGGGTCGTTGGTGAAGCTTTCTTT
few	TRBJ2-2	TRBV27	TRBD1	CASTQGDRYTGELFF	TGTGCCAGCACCCAGGGGGACAGATACACCGGGGAGCTGTTTTTT
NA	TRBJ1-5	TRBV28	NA	CASSFAGPSLVGNQPQHF	TGTGCCAGCAGTTTTGCGGGTCCCTCCCTTGTCGGCAATCAGCCCCAGCATTTT
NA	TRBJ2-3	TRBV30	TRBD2	CAWGLDTDTQYF	TGTGCCTGGGGACTAGACACAGATACGCAGTATTTT
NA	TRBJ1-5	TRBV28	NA	CASGEVNQPQHF	TGTGCCAGCGGGGAGGTTAATCAGCCCCAGCATTTT
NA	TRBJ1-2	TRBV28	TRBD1	CASSFTGEYGYTF	TGTGCCAGCAGTTTTACAGGGGAGTATGGCTACACCTTC
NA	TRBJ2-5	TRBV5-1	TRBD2	CASSPQAGAGETQYF	TGCGCCAGCAGCCCCCAAGCGGGGGCCGGGGAGACCCAGTACTTC
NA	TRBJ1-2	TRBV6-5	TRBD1	CATRDSLYGYTF	TGTGCCACCCGGGACAGCCTCTATGGCTACACCTTC
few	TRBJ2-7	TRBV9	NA	CASSVELSSSYEQYF	TGTGCCAGCAGCGTAGAACTATCCAGCTCCTACGAGCAGTACTTC
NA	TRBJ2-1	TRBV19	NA	CASSIGQRSYNEQFF	TGTGCCAGTAGTATTGGCCAGCGGAGTTACAATGAGCAGTTCTTC
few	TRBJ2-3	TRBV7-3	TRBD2	CASSSGTSSDTQYF	TGTGCCAGCAGCTCCGGGACTAGTAGTGATACGCAGTATTTT
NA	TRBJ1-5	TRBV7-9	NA	CASSFPYQPQHF	TGTGCCAGCAGCTTTCCGTATCAGCCCCAGCATTTT
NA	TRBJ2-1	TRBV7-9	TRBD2	CASSPPLSGRGPGEQFF	TGTGCCAGCAGCCCCCCGTTGAGCGGGAGGGGACCCGGTGAGCAGTTCTTC
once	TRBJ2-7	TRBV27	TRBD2	CASSRLAVLSYEQYF	TGTGCCAGCAGTAGACTAGCGGTGCTCTCCTACGAGCAGTACTTC
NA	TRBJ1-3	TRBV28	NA	CASSIQGTGNTIYF	TGTGCCAGCAGTATACAGGGTACTGGAAACACCATATATTTT
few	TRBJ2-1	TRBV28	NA	CASSRKTISSYNEQFF	TGTGCCAGCAGTCGGAAGACTATCAGCTCCTACAATGAGCAGTTCTTC
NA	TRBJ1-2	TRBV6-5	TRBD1	CASSYSRGPNYGYTF	TGTGCCAGCAGTTACAGTAGGGGGCCTAACTATGGCTACACCTTC
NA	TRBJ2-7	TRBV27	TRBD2	CASSQTSGGYEQYF	TGTGCCAGCAGCCAGACTAGCGGTGGTTACGAGCAGTACTTC
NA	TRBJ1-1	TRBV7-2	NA	CASSLREGRGTEAFF	TGTGCCAGCAGCTTACGTGAGGGCAGGGGAACTGAAGCTTTCTTT
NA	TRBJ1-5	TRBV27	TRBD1	CASSSPGQGTQPQHF	TGTGCCAGCAGTTCCCCGGGACAGGGCACCCAGCCCCAGCATTTT
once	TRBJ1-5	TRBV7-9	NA	CASSYVSGPQHF	TGTGCCAGCAGCTACGTGTCCGGGCCCCAGCATTTT
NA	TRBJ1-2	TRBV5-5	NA	CASSLDRNNYGYTF	TGTGCCAGCAGCTTGGACAGGAACAACTATGGCTACACCTTC
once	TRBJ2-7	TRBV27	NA	CASKVRPFGEQYF	TGTGCCAGCAAGGTCAGGCCCTTTGGAGAGCAGTACTTC
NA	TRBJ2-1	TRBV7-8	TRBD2	CASSSTGTSAYNEQFF	TGTGCCAGCAGTTCGACCGGGACTAGCGCTTACAATGAGCAGTTCTTC
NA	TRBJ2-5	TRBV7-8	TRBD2	CASSLGGRADGTQYF	TGTGCCAGCAGCTTGGGCGGGAGGGCCGACGGGACCCAGTACTTC
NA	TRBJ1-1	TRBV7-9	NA	CASSPSGAGNTEAFF	TGTGCCAGCAGCCCCTCCGGGGCGGGAAACACTGAAGCTTTCTTT
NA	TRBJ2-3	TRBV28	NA	CASISNGGDTQYF	TGTGCCAGCATTTCAAATGGAGGAGATACGCAGTATTTT
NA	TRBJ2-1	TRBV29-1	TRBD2	CSGFSGRGTEQFF	TGCAGCGGCTTTAGCGGGAGAGGCACTGAGCAGTTCTTC
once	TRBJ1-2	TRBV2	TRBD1	CASSPTGNVYGYTF	TGTGCCAGCAGCCCGACAGGGAACGTCTATGGCTACACCTTC
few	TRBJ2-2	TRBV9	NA	CASSVVGGTGELFF	TGTGCCAGCAGCGTAGTCGGTGGCACCGGGGAGCTGTTTTTT
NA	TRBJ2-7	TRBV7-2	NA	CASSLIRFSYEQYF	TGTGCCAGCAGCTTAATCAGGTTTTCCTACGAGCAGTACTTC
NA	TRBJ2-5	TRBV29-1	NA	CSIRGPRTAQETQYF	TGCAGCATCAGGGGTCCCCGGACAGCTCAAGAGACCCAGTACTTC
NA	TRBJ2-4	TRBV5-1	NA	CASRSVREDIQYF	TGCGCCAGCAGATCGGTCAGGGAGGACATTCAGTACTTC
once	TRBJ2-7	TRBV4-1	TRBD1	CASSQPGQGNYEQYF	TGCGCCAGCAGCCAGCCGGGACAGGGAAACTACGAGCAGTACTTC
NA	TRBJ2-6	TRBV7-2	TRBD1	CASSLVAGGASGANVLTF	TGTGCCAGCAGCTTAGTTGCAGGGGGCGCATCTGGGGCCAACGTCCTGACTTTC
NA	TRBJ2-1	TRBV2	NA	CASSEGAQSRNEQFF	TGTGCCAGCAGTGAAGGGGCCCAAAGTCGGAATGAGCAGTTCTTC
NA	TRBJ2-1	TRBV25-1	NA	CASSDVGGSYNEQFF	TGTGCCAGCAGTGACGTCGGGGGTTCCTACAATGAGCAGTTCTTC
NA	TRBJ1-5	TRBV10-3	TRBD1	CAISEQGGNQPQHF	TGTGCCATCAGTGAACAGGGGGGGAATCAGCCCCAGCATTTT
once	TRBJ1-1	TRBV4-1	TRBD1	CASSHDRGNTEAFF	TGCGCCAGCAGCCATGACAGGGGGAACACTGAAGCTTTCTTT
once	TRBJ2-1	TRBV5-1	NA	CASSVYSSSYNEQFF	TGCGCCAGCAGCGTTTACTCGAGCTCCTACAATGAGCAGTTCTTC
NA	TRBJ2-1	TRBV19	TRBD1	CASKGDRGFHEQFF	TGTGCCAGTAAAGGGGACAGGGGATTCCATGAGCAGTTCTTC
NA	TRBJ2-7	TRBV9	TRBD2	CASSVGSSGRGEQYF	TGTGCCAGCAGCGTAGGGTCTAGCGGGAGGGGCGAGCAGTACTTC